This note documents a single T cell receptor (beta chain) sequence. Its recognized antigen is unknown. There are no base qualities to consult, and no much larger clone falls within one base. Using the deep immunoSEQ assay, multiplex PCR amplified TCR CDR3 regions from genomic DNA. Extracted genomic DNA from each cell subset was spread evenly across all wells of several immunoSEQ 96-well plates, with each plate serving as a replicate. For sorted subsets, about 200 ng genomic DNA, equal to about 30,000 T cell genomes, was loaded into each replicate PCR. The purified libraries were quantified using a Qubit 3.0 fluorometer, sized with a Bioanalyzer 2100, and then quantified again using the KAPA Library Quantification kit. A separate single-read 150-cycle Illumina NextSeq 550 flow cell was used to sequence each immunoSEQ 96-well plate. Per the original workflow: Because the immunoSEQ output included only junctional sequences and no quality scores, the filtering could not be the same as the filtering used for full-length reads. To assign V/J genes and CDR3, sequences were annotated against IMGT germline references using PyIR, a Python wrapper for IgBLAST v1.9. Reads were filtered out if the reads had weak V/J assignments (E-value above 1e-6), no CDR3, stop codons, out-of-frame junctions, or ambiguous translated residues. V3J clonotypes were defined as sequences sharing an identical inferred V gene, J gene, and CDR3 amino acid sequence. The percentage overlap between two repertoires was calculated by dividing the number of shared unique clonotypes by the size of the smaller repertoire. Richness of each repertoire was evaluated using RTK rarefaction, the Chao1 estimator, and Recon v2.1 estimates of unobserved clonotypes. Generation probabilities were computed with OLGA for all TCRbeta clonotypes obtained by the gDNA method from several donors. Here the immuneACCESS table is served through TCRdb, limited to in-frame sequences with V and J called. Missing clones are a known gap in these copies; in checked studies unresolved V genes cover under half, and the rest lacks a known reason. That table gives V, J and clone size, and the DNA gave D and trimming. This sample has around 1.9 million clones in its table, and about 93% of those were observed once. Under 2% of the sample is held by the ten biggest clonotypes.

V has 7 bases trimmed and J has 3 bases trimmed; junction bases matching no gene number 5. In the germline V gene, CDR1 corresponds to MDHEN and CDR2 to SYDVKM. The CDR3, from cysteine to phenylalanine, totals 15 residues. The entry retains the CDR3 DNA only, 45 bases that are in frame from base 1. This sample was taken from a study of shared clonotypes between healthy human individuals (dated by TCRdb to about 2020). As for the study more broadly: The cohort included three men and a couple of women between 18 and 49 years of age. Per donor, three plates each were used for CD4 naive and CD4 memory, two for CD8 naive, and one for CD8 memory. To estimate repertoire size and how much clonotype sharing occurs between individuals, the study deeply sequenced the blood TCR repertoires of five healthy adults. To increase sequencing depth and limit assay-specific biases, different laboratories used diverse techniques to prepare libraries and sequence TCR repertoires. Per donor, leukapheresis produced somewhere between about 0.9 and 9.5 billion PBMCs. Summary of the overall study and its limitations: Sampling was limited to blood, and TCR repertoires in tissue likely differ from TCR repertoires in blood. Estimated clonotype richness was generally larger for naive than for memory subsets. Sharing across a few donors was observed for about 5% of naive CD4, about 3.2% of naive CD8, 2.3% of memory CD4, and roughly 0.4% of memory CD8 clonotypes. Based on pairwise subsampling, the degree of clonotype sharing among donors was expected to be affected by sequencing depth. Higher generation probabilities were observed for clonotypes shared by all four sorted-subset donors than for non-shared clonotypes. Incomplete sequencing was indicated by rarefaction of sorted-subset datasets, despite the large sequencing depth. Because the study included a small number of donors, the genetic and exposure-history diversity represented was limited.

CD8 naive samples were obtained by positive selection for CCR7 among CD45RO-negative cells, yielding a CD45RA+CCR7+ population from which TemRA cells were excluded. Donors were healthy HIV-negative adults with no recently reported acute infections or vaccinations. Every donor was a Caucasian adult living in Nashville, Tennessee, USA. Blood was collected by leukapheresis, and PBMCs were isolated by Ficoll-Histopaque density gradient centrifugation and then cryopreserved in liquid nitrogen vapor phase. Analytical flow cytometry was used to check the purity and quantity of every magnetically sorted T cell population. Each sorted fraction had its genomic DNA isolated and then quantified by UV absorbance on a Nanodrop 2000c.

Recombination joined TRBV28 with TRBJ2-7, and 14 junction bases match TRBD2. The receptor's source is a man aged 18 to 30 in good health. Some clones in this sample may be carry-over from other donors' samples. Sequencing was done on a sample of naive CD8+ T cells from PBMCs. The cell subset or site label of this sample denotes: CD45RA+CCR7+. The DNA sequence is as follows: TGTGCCAGCAATCTGGGACTAGCGGGGGTCTACGAGCAGTACTTC. Its amino acids are CASNLGLAGVYEQYF.